Here is one TCR beta chain with its context. The antigen is not known. The sample originates from a study of cytomegalovirus exposure and HLA in healthy donors. Findings and limits, study-wide: Further analysis, carried out later, found HLA-associated TCR beta chains more clonally expanded than equally common other chains. Later analysis associated a missense DCLRE1C variant with TCR beta V- and J-gene trimming.

Germline CDR1 SGHRS, CDR2 YFSETQ. The length of the CDR3 is 13 residues. V lost 4 bases, J lost 4 bases, and 11 bases lay in between. The PCR made use of 60 Vbeta and 13 Jbeta primers. Clones were sequenced by immunoSEQ multiplex PCR, and TCRdb holds only the in-frame ones, with some missing. The table records about 130,000 clones, around 80% of them present only once. Those who donated were healthy bone marrow donors. The gene calls are TRBV5-1 and TRBJ1-2; maybe TRBD1 (6 bases). The clonotype comes from a female donor in good health and CMV-seronegative. Sequenced: PBMCs. CDR3: CASSETGSYGYTF. The CDR3 DNA reads TGCGCCAGCAGCGAAACAGGGTCCTATGGCTACACCTTC. Based on the CDR3 plus reference TRBV5-1 and TRBJ1-2, the full variable domain is KAGVTQTPRYLIKTRGQQVTLSCSPISGHRSVSWYQQTPGQGLQFLFEYFSETQRNKGNFPGRFSGRQFSNSRSEMNVSTLELGDSALYLCASSETGSYGYTFGSGTRLTVV.